Presented here are 21 T cell receptor beta chains from one specimen sequenced in a study of shared clonotypes between healthy human individuals. Assay: immunoSEQ multiplex PCR; the TCRdb copy retains only in-frame clones and omits some. The top ten clones hold roughly 12% of a sample with about 450,000 clones, around 80% of them seen once. Source material: PBMCs. The receptors come from a woman between 40 and 55 years old in good health. Some clones in this sample may be carry-over from other donors' samples.

CDR3 residues: CASSSRRPSGSTYNEQFF. The CDR3 region has the DNA TGTGCCAGCAGCTCCAGGCGTCCTAGCGGGAGTACCTACAATGAGCAGTTCTTC. The V and J genes are TRBV7-8 and TRBJ2-1; 10 nucleotides align to TRBD2. Trimming at V came to 4 bases and at J to 2 bases, leaving 11 bases not matched to a gene. The CDR3 is 18 amino acids. Germline CDR1 reads SGHVS; CDR2 reads FQNEAQ.

The rearrangement links TRBV6-4 to TRBJ2-5; weak D call: TRBD2 (5 bases). The length of the CDR3 is 14 residues. CDR1 is MRHNA, CDR2 SNTAGT, per germline. V lost 6 bases and J lost 5, with 16 bases in between. The CDR3 nucleotides read TGTGCCAGCAGGGCCCTCGGGGAGCGGGAGACCCAGTACTTC. Protein: CASRALGERETQYF.

The chain uses TRBV4-3 and TRBJ1-1; D is possibly TRBD1 (5 bases). Germline lookup yields CDR1 LGHNA and CDR2 YSLEER. Trimming stripped 2 bases from V and 11 bases from J, with 12 bases between. The CDR3 extends over 12 amino acids. CDR3 protein: CASSQIGGKAFF. The CDR3 DNA reads TGCGCCAGCAGCCAAATCGGGGGAAAGGCTTTCTTT.

The rearrangement uses TRBV9 and TRBJ2-7, with TRBD1 identical over 9 bases. The trim removed 10 bases at V and 3 bases at J, leaving 11 bases unmatched. The CDR3 spans 14 residues. In germline, CDR1 is SGDLS, CDR2 YYNGEE. This chain's CDR3 is CASNGPDRGYEQYF. CDR3 bases: TGTGCCTCAAACGGACCGGACAGGGGCTACGAGCAGTACTTC.

This clone has a handful of counts. Other DNA sequences of this sample code for an identical CDR3. This chain links TRBV30 with TRBJ2-7; tentatively, D is TRBD1 (6 bases). The CDR3 is 12 amino acids. Between the trimmed V and J ends, which lost 3 bases and 3 bases, there was a span of 9 bases. Germline V gives CDR1 GTSNPN, CDR2 SVGIG (reference sequence). The CDR3 sequence: CAWSQQGYEQYF. The CDR3, as DNA: TGTGCCTGGAGCCAACAGGGCTACGAGCAGTACTTC.

This clone was recorded once. The genes are TRBV4-2 and TRBJ2-7; a possible D gene is TRBD1 (5 bases). Trimming took off 2 bases at V and 1 base at J, with 18 bases between the two ends. The CDR3 has 17 amino acids. Germline V gene data show CDR1 as LGHNA and CDR2 as YNFKEQ. The CDR3 protein is CASSQSVGPALSYEQYF. CDR3 nucleotide sequence: TGTGCCAGCAGCCAATCGGTGGGGCCCGCCCTATCCTACGAGCAGTACTTC.

The V call is TRBV2, the J call TRBJ2-1, with 9 positions matching TRBD2. CDR1 and CDR2 (germline): SNHLY, FYNNEI. The CDR3 runs 13 residues. The ends lost 10 bases at V and 2 bases at J; junction bases unmatched: 3. CDR3 in DNA: TGTGCCACCCAGCGGGAGGCCTACAATGAGCAGTTCTTC. Amino acids: CATQREAYNEQFF. Drawing the rest from reference TRBV2 and TRBJ2-1, the complete variable domain is EPEVTQTPSHQVTQMGQEVILRCVPISNHLYFYWYRQILGQKVEFLVSFYNNEISEKSEIFDDQFSVERPDGSNFTLKIRSTKLEDSAMYFCATQREAYNEQFFGPGTRLTVL.

The gene calls are TRBV7-8 and TRBJ2-3, with 11 positions matching TRBD2. V lost 4 bases to trimming and J lost 4 bases; unmatched junction nucleotides: 7. The CDR3 runs to 16 residues. Germline V gene lookup returns CDR1 SGHVS and CDR2 FQNEAQ. CDR3 loop: CASSSTSGSGADTQYF. CDR3 nucleotides: TGTGCCAGCAGCTCCACTAGCGGGAGTGGCGCAGATACGCAGTATTTT.

Comments on this clone: In the same sample, other DNA sequences code for this CDR3. This rearrangement joins TRBV5-1 to TRBJ2-7; D is ambiguous. Germline V gene sequence: CDR1 SGHRS, CDR2 YFSETQ. This CDR3 region has 13 residues. Deletions cut 1 base from V and 0 bases from J, with 5 bases between. CDR3 DNA: TGCGCCAGCAGCTTGCGCGGCTCCTACGAGCAGTACTTC. It codes for CASSLRGSYEQYF. The full variable domain, rest sourced from reference TRBV5-1 and TRBJ2-7, is KAGVTQTPRYLIKTRGQQVTLSCSPISGHRSVSWYQQTPGQGLQFLFEYFSETQRNKGNFPGRFSGRQFSNSRSEMNVSTLELGDSALYLCASSLRGSYEQYFGPGTRLTVT.

In its sample, this clone was seen once. The chain carries TRBV7-9 and TRBJ2-7; perhaps D is TRBD1 or TRBD2 (6 bases each). V lost 1 base, J lost 5 bases, and 18 bases lay in between. The CDR3 length is 16 residues. The germline gives CDR1 SEHNR, CDR2 FQNEAQ (reference sequence). For the CDR3, the DNA is TGTGCCAGCAGCTTAGGAGGGGGGCCCCCAGGGGACGAGCAGTACTTC. This encodes CASSLGGGPPGDEQYF.

The J gene is TRBJ2-7, the V gene TRBV18; 10 positions agree with TRBD1. The V segment lost 5 bases and the J segment 6 bases; nucleotides outside the gene matches: 4. There are 13 residues in the CDR3. Germline CDR1 reads KGHSH; CDR2 reads LQKENI. Here the CDR3 DNA reads TGTGCCAGCTCATTGGGACAGGGGACCGAGCAGTACTTC. Protein sequence: CASSLGQGTEQYF.

This chain joins TRBV5-1 and TRBJ2-7; D not resolved. Trimming took off 4 bases at V and 3 bases at J, with 14 bases between the two ends. The CDR3 has 14 amino acids. Germline values: CDR1 SGHRS, CDR2 YFSETQ. The CDR3 DNA reads TGCGCCAGCAGCCTGCGTGGGTCTTACTACGAGCAGTACTTC. It codes for CASSLRGSYYEQYF.

V usage is TRBV7-8 and J usage is TRBJ2-7; 7 bases map to TRBD1. CDR3 length: 15 residues. Germline V CDR1 and CDR2: SGHVS, FQNEAQ. Trimming at V came to 6 bases and at J to 6 bases, leaving 14 bases not matched to a gene. The CDR3 loop is CASRGPRDRAREQYF. CDR3 nucleotides: TGTGCCAGCAGGGGACCGAGAGACAGGGCTCGCGAGCAGTACTTC. Complete variable domain (other parts from reference TRBV7-8 and TRBJ2-7): GAGVSQSPRYKVAKRGQDVALRCDPISGHVSLFWYQQALGQGPEFLTYFQNEAQLDKSGLPSDRFFAERPEGSVSTLKIQRTQQEDSAVYLCASRGPRDRAREQYFGPGTRLTVT.

CDR3 coding DNA: TGTGCCAGCAGCTTCGAGGGGGACACCGGGGAGCTGTTTTTT. It translates to CASSFEGDTGELFF. V gene TRBV11-3 combines with J gene TRBJ2-2, with D possibly TRBD1 on 6 matching bases. Germline V CDR1 and CDR2: SGHNT, YENEEA. The CDR3 covers 14 residues. V shed 3 bases and J shed 3 bases, with 8 bases lying between them.

In its sample, this clone was seen a few times. This chain joins TRBV7-9 and TRBJ1-1; D remains unclear. V was clipped by 1 base and J by 1 base, with 4 bases between them. The germline V gene encodes CDR1 SEHNR and CDR2 FQNEAQ (reference sequence). The length of the CDR3 is 13 residues. The CDR3 protein is CASSLDPNTEAFF. In nucleotides, the CDR3 is TGTGCCAGCAGCTTAGATCCGAACACTGAAGCTTTCTTT.

In regard to this clone: This CDR3 is also generated by other DNA sequences in the sample. The V call is TRBV7-9, the J call TRBJ2-7; TRBD2 matches at 7 bases. V dropped 3 bases and J dropped 2; count of bases not matched to a gene: 4. Germline V gene sequence: CDR1 SEHNR, CDR2 FQNEAQ (reference sequence). The CDR3 has 14 amino acids. The CDR3 coding sequence is TGTGCCAGCAGCTTGGCGGGAGACCCCTACGAGCAGTACTTC. Its protein product is CASSLAGDPYEQYF.

The V and J genes are TRBV4-3 and TRBJ2-2; 13 nucleotides align to TRBD2. Germline V lookup: CDR1 LGHNA, CDR2 YSLEER. The ends lost 1 base at V and 5 bases at J; junction bases unmatched: 4. This CDR3 has 17 amino acids. The DNA for the CDR3 is TGCGCCAGCAGCCAAGGCTGGACTAGCGGGAGTACCGGGGAGCTGTTTTTT. Translated, it gives CASSQGWTSGSTGELFF.

The chain couples TRBV10-1 to TRBJ2-7; possibly TRBD1 or TRBD2 for D (5 bases each). This CDR3 has 14 amino acids. V lost 3 bases, J lost 2 bases, and 11 bases lay in between. In germline, CDR1 is WNHNN, CDR2 SYGVQD (reference sequence). The CDR3, as DNA: TGCGCCAGCAGTGAAGGGGACCTCCCCTACGAGCAGTACTTC. Residues: CASSEGDLPYEQYF.

This clone was seen only once. The rearrangement links TRBV15 to TRBJ1-5; tentatively, D is TRBD1 (5 bases). This CDR3 contains 15 residues. CDR1 is LNHNV, CDR2 YYDKDF, per germline (reference sequence). V was cut by 0 bases and J by 7 bases, with 13 bases left in between. The CDR3 DNA reads TGTGCCACCAGCAGAGAGGGACGTCTTAGACAGCCCCAGCATTTT. It translates to CATSREGRLRQPQHF.

This chain joins TRBV2 and TRBJ2-3; TRBD2 aligns across 8 bases. The V and J ends lost 4 bases and 5 bases, in that order; junction bases with no gene match: 5. Germline CDR1 is SNHLY and CDR2 is FYNNEI. CDR3 length: 14 residues. As DNA, the CDR3 is TGTGCCAGCAGTGGAGCGGGAGCCGGAGATACGCAGTATTTT. Its translation: CASSGAGAGDTQYF.

This clone appeared a few times. V gene TRBV7-2 combines with J gene TRBJ2-7; D gene uncertain. Looked up from germline, CDR1 is SGHTA and CDR2 is FQGNSA. Trimming removed 5 bases at V and 6 bases at J, with 17 bases between. The CDR3 length is 14 residues. The CDR3 nucleotides are TGTGCCAGCAGCCCCCTGGGTTTACCGACCGAGCAGTACTTC. It yields the protein CASSPLGLPTEQYF. Drawing the rest from reference TRBV7-2 and TRBJ2-7, the complete variable domain is GAGVSQSPSNKVTEKGKDVELRCDPISGHTALYWYRQSLGQGLEFLIYFQGNSAPDKSGLPSDRFSAERTGGSVSTLTIQRTQQEDSAVYLCASSPLGLPTEQYFGPGTRLTVT.